This T cell receptor (beta chain) appears in the sequencing data of a study of cytomegalovirus exposure and HLA in healthy donors. CDR3 length equals 14 residues. V shed 4 bases and J 3 bases; nucleotides not matched to a gene: 3. Germline lookup yields CDR1 SGHRS and CDR2 YFSETQ. Both 60 Vbeta primers and 13 Jbeta primers went into the PCR. The protocol was immunoSEQ multiplex PCR, while the TCRdb copy is restricted to in-frame clones and leaves out a portion. The data hold roughly 99,000 clones, with roughly four fifths observed a single time. This clone was seen once. This rearrangement joins TRBV5-1 to TRBJ1-2, with 10 nucleotides matching TRBD1. This receptor was obtained from a man in his late teens or twenties in good health and CMV-seronegative. Sequencing was performed on PBMCs. The CDR3 sequence is CASSLGQGDYGYTF. For the CDR3, the DNA is TGCGCCAGCAGCCTCGGACAGGGGGACTATGGCTACACCTTC. The full variable domain, its missing parts supplied by reference TRBV5-1 and TRBJ1-2, is KAGVTQTPRYLIKTRGQQVTLSCSPISGHRSVSWYQQTPGQGLQFLFEYFSETQRNKGNFPGRFSGRQFSNSRSEMNVSTLELGDSALYLCASSLGQGDYGYTFGSGTRLTVV.